The 6 T cell receptor beta chains below were found in one sample sequenced in a study of beta chain features in type 1 diabetes. Expressed TCRB transcripts were sequenced because the entire RNA isolate underwent reverse transcription. Repertoires were generated with immunoSEQ multiplex PCR, while TCRdb's copy carries only in-frame clones and drops some. Among 150,000 to 200,000 clones, less than 9.5% were seen once, and the ten largest hold approximately 2.3%. Sequencing used central memory CD4+ T cells from blood. Receptor source: a woman between 18 and 29 years old in good health.

This clone was counted between two and nine times. The chain couples TRBV7-2 to TRBJ1-5, with D possibly TRBD1 on 6 matching bases. CDR1 is SGHTA, CDR2 FQGNSA, per germline. This CDR3 has 14 residues. Trimming removed 5 bases from V and 6 bases from J, with 14 bases in between. CDR3 protein: CASSLVQGSQPQHF. The CDR3 DNA follows: TGTGCCAGCAGCCTCGTCCAGGGGAGTCAGCCCCAGCATTTT.

The chain combines TRBV6-1 with TRBJ2-5; D may be TRBD2 (5 bases). Trimming took off 5 bases at V and 5 bases at J, with 9 bases between the two ends. CDR1 MNHNS and CDR2 SASEGT come from the germline V gene. This CDR3 has 12 amino acids. The CDR3 sequence is CASSWERETQYF. DNA of the CDR3: TGTGCCAGCAGTTGGGAGCGGGAGACCCAGTACTTC.

The V and J genes are TRBV5-1 and TRBJ1-5; D not resolved. Germline loops: CDR1 SGHRS, CDR2 YFSETQ. V was pared by 2 bases and J by 8 bases, with 14 bases between. This CDR3 comprises 14 residues. The CDR3 DNA reads as TGCGCCAGCAGCTTTGCGGTTGGGGAGGAGCCCCAGCATTTT. This gives the protein CASSFAVGEEPQHF.

This clone was recorded a few times. J is TRBJ2-1 and V is TRBV18; weak D call: TRBD2 (6 bases). There are 15 residues in the CDR3. Trimming left V 3 bases short and J 7 bases short, with 16 bases between. CDR1 is KGHSH and CDR2 is LQKENI in the germline V gene. CDR3 coding DNA: TGTGCCAGCTCACCGGGCCTAGCGACGGGGAATGAGCAGTTCTTC. Protein sequence: CASSPGLATGNEQFF.

This clone came up a few times. This sequence joins TRBV9 and TRBJ1-5, with unresolved D. The CDR3 loop spans 13 amino acids. The germline V gene has CDR1 SGDLS and CDR2 YYNGEE. V lost 5 bases to trimming and J lost 6 bases, with 12 bases between them. CDR3 DNA sequence: TGTGCCAGCAGTCCTCAGGAGGGTCAGCCCCAGCATTTT. It encodes CASSPQEGQPQHF.

This clone came up a few times. The rearrangement uses TRBV11-2 and TRBJ2-3, with 9 bases fitting TRBD2. V lost 1 base to trimming and J lost 5 bases; unmatched junction nucleotides: 4. CDR1 and CDR2 from the germline V gene are SGHAT and FQNNGV. The CDR3 sequence is 15 residues long. CDR3 loop: CASSLGSSGGDTQYF. The CDR3 DNA sequence: TGTGCCAGCAGCTTAGGGAGTAGCGGGGGAGATACGCAGTATTTT. Full variable domain (remainder filled in from reference TRBV11-2 and TRBJ2-3): EAGVAQSPRYKIIEKRQSVAFWCNPISGHATLYWYQQILGQGPKLLIQFQNNGVVDDSQLPKDRFSAERLKGVDSTLKIQPAKLEDSAVYLCASSLGSSGGDTQYFGPGTRLTVL.